These 13 T cell receptor beta chains were sequenced from one sample in a study of blood T cell repertoires in COVID-19. Sequenced by immunoSEQ multiplex PCR; TCRdb stores in-frame clones only, minus some. The sample lists over 55,000 clones, 80% to 90% occurring once. The sequenced sample consisted of peripheral blood. The receptors were gathered from a man in his fifties with active COVID-19.

The genes are TRBV2 and TRBJ1-2, with a possible D match to TRBD1 (5 bases). CDR3 length: 14 amino acids. Looked up from germline, CDR1 is SNHLY and CDR2 is FYNNEI. The germline V and J ends were trimmed by 6 bases and 2 bases, with 13 bases remaining between them. Here the CDR3 DNA reads TGTGCCAGCAGGGCCTGGGGGAGGAACTATGGCTACACCTTC. It encodes CASRAWGRNYGYTF.

This clone has more than one count but fewer than ten. The V and J genes are TRBV6-5 and TRBJ1-5; 7 bases match TRBD1. The trim removed 6 bases at V and 7 bases at J, leaving 9 bases unmatched. The CDR3 consists of 14 residues. Germline V gene data show CDR1 as MNHEY and CDR2 as SVGAGI. This CDR3 is CASSADRVGQPQHF. DNA for the CDR3: TGTGCCAGCAGCGCAGACAGGGTGGGGCAGCCCCAGCATTTT.

This clone has only a few counts. V gene TRBV19 combines with J gene TRBJ2-7, with a weak D call TRBD1 (5 bases). Germline CDR1 and CDR2: LNHDA and SQIVND (reference sequence). Trimming removed 3 bases from V and 1 base from J, with 13 bases in between. The CDR3 covers 15 residues. For the CDR3, the DNA is TGTGCCAGTAGTATTAATCTTGACAGATCCTACGAGCAGTACTTC. Its protein product is CASSINLDRSYEQYF.

The chain employs TRBV2 and TRBJ1-5, with 7 bases fitting TRBD1. CDR3 length: 17 amino acids. CDR1 is SNHLY and CDR2 is FYNNEI in the germline V gene. J was trimmed by 3 bases and V by 0 bases; bases with no gene match: 8. The CDR3 sequence: CASSEALQGTYNQPQHF. CDR3 DNA: TGTGCCAGCAGTGAAGCCCTACAGGGGACCTACAATCAGCCCCAGCATTTT. Complete variable domain (other parts from reference TRBV2 and TRBJ1-5): EPEVTQTPSHQVTQMGQEVILRCVPISNHLYFYWYRQILGQKVEFLVSFYNNEISEKSEIFDDQFSVERPDGSNFTLKIRSTKLEDSAMYFCASSEALQGTYNQPQHFGDGTRLSIL.

This rearrangement joins TRBV18 to TRBJ1-1; D not resolved. V lost 3 bases and J lost 3, with 20 bases in between. CDR1 and CDR2 (germline): KGHSH, LQKENI. The CDR3 is 17 amino acids. This CDR3 reads CASSPIGHAVRDTEAFF. As DNA, the CDR3 is TGTGCCAGCTCACCGATAGGGCACGCGGTGAGGGACACTGAAGCTTTCTTT.

The V and J genes are TRBV18 and TRBJ1-6; TRBD1 agrees at 8 bases. The CDR3 has 15 residues. Per the germline V gene, CDR1 is KGHSH and CDR2 is LQKENI. With V trimmed by 4 bases and J by 7 bases, 6 bases remained unmatched. CDR3 nucleotides: TGTGCCAGCTCACTCGACAGGGGTGGGAATTCACCCCTCCACTTT. This gives the protein CASSLDRGGNSPLHF.

This clone was seen once. The chain employs TRBV4-2 and TRBJ1-1; TRBD1 matches at 8 bases. This CDR3 contains 14 residues. V gave up 0 bases and J gave up 8 bases; unmatched junction bases: 5. Germline assignment: CDR1 LGHNA and CDR2 YNFKEQ. The CDR3 here is CASSQDPQGVEAFF. The CDR3 DNA reads TGTGCCAGCAGCCAAGATCCACAGGGGGTAGAAGCTTTCTTT.

This sequence joins TRBV6-2 or TRBV6-3 and TRBJ2-5; 8 nucleotides match TRBD2. CDR1 is MNHEY, CDR2 SVGEGT, per germline. V trimming: 4 bases; J trimming: 3 bases; junction bases outside the gene matches: 10. This CDR3 has 16 amino acids. CDR3 in DNA: TGTGCCAGCAGTTTGGGCAGCGGGGGAACAAAAGAGACCCAGTACTTC. This encodes CASSLGSGGTKETQYF.

The V gene is TRBV10-3, the J gene TRBJ2-2; D ambiguous. Germline V gives CDR1 ENHRY, CDR2 SYGVKD. Trimming removed 4 bases from V and 0 bases from J, with 6 bases in between. The CDR3 loop spans 14 amino acids. CDR3 sequence: CAISATANTGELFF. CDR3 sequence (DNA): TGTGCCATCAGTGCTACAGCGAACACCGGGGAGCTGTTTTTT.

V usage is TRBV7-2 and J usage is TRBJ2-1; a possible D gene is TRBD2 (6 bases). The germline V gene has CDR1 SGHTA and CDR2 FQGNSA. The CDR3 has 14 amino acids. V was trimmed by 8 bases and J by 6 bases, leaving 17 bases between them. In nucleotides, the CDR3 is TGTGCCAGCCTAACGGGAGTTGGGTTCAATGAGCAGTTCTTC. Residues: CASLTGVGFNEQFF.

This chain links TRBV6-5 with TRBJ1-2; 8 bases agree with TRBD1. Germline V gives CDR1 MNHEY, CDR2 SVGAGI. The CDR3 is 13 amino acids. Unmatched junction bases numbered 6, after V lost 7 bases and J lost 5 bases. The CDR3 nucleotides read TGTGCCAGCAAGGACAGGGCGGGGTATGGCTACACCTTC. It specifies CASKDRAGYGYTF.

Only one count was recorded for this clone. The chain uses TRBV19 and TRBJ2-5; 8 positions agree with TRBD1. CDR3 length equals 16 residues. Germline lookup yields CDR1 LNHDA and CDR2 SQIVND (reference sequence). J gave up 5 bases and V 7 bases, and 15 bases lay outside the gene matches. CDR3: CASTLGAGGVSETQYF. The CDR3 DNA sequence: TGTGCCAGTACCCTGGGGGCAGGGGGCGTATCGGAGACCCAGTACTTC. The full variable domain, rest sourced from reference TRBV19 and TRBJ2-5, is DGGITQSPKYLFRKEGQNVTLSCEQNLNHDAMYWYRQDPGQGLRLIYYSQIVNDFQKGDIAEGYSVSREKKESFPLTVTSAQKNPTAFYLCASTLGAGGVSETQYFGPGTRLLVL.

In this sample, this clone turned up once. The chain is built from TRBV7-8 and TRBJ1-2, with unresolved D. Deletions cut 5 bases from V and 5 bases from J, with 18 bases between. The CDR3 loop spans 15 amino acids. CDR1 SGHVS and CDR2 FQNEAQ come from the germline V gene. The CDR3 loop reads CASSPSGGRLYGYTF. The CDR3 DNA follows: TGTGCCAGCAGCCCCTCGGGAGGGCGACTTTATGGCTACACCTTC.